A selection of T cell receptor beta chains follows, all from one sample in a study of T cells in localized non-small cell lung cancer. Data came from immunoSEQ multiplex PCR; TCRdb stores just in-frame clones and leaves some out. This sample yields approximately 35,000 clones, of which roughly nine tenths are seen a single time; 5.5% to 6% belongs to the top ten. The sample in question was PBMCs, obtained before any cancer treatment. Every receptor here comes from a man between 40 and 70 years old with stage II lung adenocarcinoma. Both conserved end residues are part of each CDR3. The D gene is left open where the match is weak. Not all rows give a size; the values are once, few, many and, for expanded clones, a class.

j_call: TRBJ2-2; clone_size: once; v_call: TRBV6-6; d_call: -; cdr3_nt: TGTGCCAGCAGTGCCCCCGGGGAGCTGTTTTTT; cdr3_aa: CASSAPGELFF
j_call: TRBJ1-2; clone_size: -; v_call: TRBV5-4; d_call: TRBD1; cdr3_nt: TGTGCCAGCAGTTTTGGACAGGAGAACTATGGCTACACCTTC; cdr3_aa: CASSFGQENYGYTF
j_call: TRBJ1-2; clone_size: -; v_call: TRBV19; d_call: -; cdr3_nt: TGTGCCAGCCATCGTGGCATGGGATGGCGGCAGTATGGCTACACCTTC; cdr3_aa: CASHRGMGWRQYGYTF
j_call: TRBJ2-1; clone_size: -; v_call: TRBV27; d_call: TRBD1; cdr3_nt: TGTGCCAGCAGTCCTTCCAGGGGGCCTACCTACAATGAGCAGTTCTTC; cdr3_aa: CASSPSRGPTYNEQFF
j_call: TRBJ2-5; clone_size: -; v_call: TRBV29-1; d_call: -; cdr3_nt: TGCAGCGTTGAACTGAACAGGCAAGAGACCCAGTACTTC; cdr3_aa: CSVELNRQETQYF
j_call: TRBJ2-5; clone_size: once; v_call: TRBV10-3; d_call: TRBD2; cdr3_nt: TGTGCCATCAGTGAGTCTGGGAGGGCACTACAAGAGACCCAGTACTTC; cdr3_aa: CAISESGRALQETQYF
j_call: TRBJ1-1; clone_size: -; v_call: TRBV19; d_call: TRBD1; cdr3_nt: TGTGCCAGTAACCGGCGACAGGGGGCAACTGAAGCTTTCTTT; cdr3_aa: CASNRRQGATEAFF
j_call: TRBJ2-3; clone_size: -; v_call: TRBV7-3; d_call: TRBD2; cdr3_nt: TGTGCCAGCAGCAAAAGTCGCGGGAGCGGAGATACGCAGTATTTT; cdr3_aa: CASSKSRGSGDTQYF
j_call: TRBJ1-5; clone_size: -; v_call: TRBV5-5; d_call: -; cdr3_nt: TGTGCCAGCAGCTTGGCAGACAGTAGCAATCAGCCCCAGCATTTT; cdr3_aa: CASSLADSSNQPQHF
j_call: TRBJ1-5; clone_size: -; v_call: TRBV27; d_call: TRBD1; cdr3_nt: TGTGCCAGCAGCCGCTACAGGGGGCCTGGCAATCAGCCCCAGCATTTT; cdr3_aa: CASSRYRGPGNQPQHF
j_call: TRBJ2-1; clone_size: -; v_call: TRBV5-1; d_call: -; cdr3_nt: TGCGCCAGTAGTTCCGGGGGTTACAATGAGCAGTTCTTC; cdr3_aa: CASSSGGYNEQFF
j_call: TRBJ1-1; clone_size: once; v_call: TRBV2; d_call: TRBD1; cdr3_nt: TGTGCCAGCACTTCTTTAAGGGACAGGGTCACTGAAGCTTTCTTT; cdr3_aa: CASTSLRDRVTEAFF
j_call: TRBJ2-1; clone_size: -; v_call: TRBV28; d_call: TRBD2; cdr3_nt: TGTGCCAGCGGGCTACTAGCGGGAGGCCCCTACAATGAGCAGTTCTTC; cdr3_aa: CASGLLAGGPYNEQFF
j_call: TRBJ1-6; clone_size: -; v_call: TRBV7-8; d_call: -; cdr3_nt: TGTGCCAGCAGCTCCTCAGGGTTCTCCTATAATTCACCCCTCCACTTT; cdr3_aa: CASSSSGFSYNSPLHF
j_call: TRBJ2-3; clone_size: once; v_call: TRBV18; d_call: TRBD2; cdr3_nt: TGTGCCAGCTCCCTTCTTGCGGGAGGGACCACAGATACGCAGTATTTT; cdr3_aa: CASSLLAGGTTDTQYF
j_call: TRBJ2-7; clone_size: -; v_call: TRBV10-2; d_call: -; cdr3_nt: TGCGCCAGCAAGGGACCTGTCGGACCCTCGGGTTTATACGAGCAGTACTTC; cdr3_aa: CASKGPVGPSGLYEQYF
j_call: TRBJ2-5; clone_size: -; v_call: TRBV5-1; d_call: -; cdr3_nt: TGCGCCAGCGAGGGAGCCTCAGGGGCAGGGGCCGGGAAGACCCAGTACTTC; cdr3_aa: CASEGASGAGAGKTQYF
j_call: TRBJ2-7; clone_size: -; v_call: TRBV5-5; d_call: -; cdr3_nt: TGTGCCAGCAGCTCCCTTGGGGGTACCGAGCAGTACTTC; cdr3_aa: CASSSLGGTEQYF
j_call: TRBJ2-3; clone_size: -; v_call: TRBV2; d_call: -; cdr3_nt: TGTGCCAGCAGCATACAGGGCACAGATACGCAGTATTTT; cdr3_aa: CASSIQGTDTQYF
j_call: TRBJ2-7; clone_size: -; v_call: TRBV6-5; d_call: -; cdr3_nt: TGTGCCAGCAGTTACTCGAGTCGGTACGAGCAGTACTTC; cdr3_aa: CASSYSSRYEQYF
j_call: TRBJ1-3; clone_size: -; v_call: TRBV28; d_call: -; cdr3_nt: TGTGCCAGCACAACAGTGAACTCTGGAAACACCATATATTTT; cdr3_aa: CASTTVNSGNTIYF
j_call: TRBJ2-1; clone_size: -; v_call: TRBV7-9; d_call: -; cdr3_nt: TGTGCCAGCACCCTCGGGGCCAGCTATGAGCAGTTCTTC; cdr3_aa: CASTLGASYEQFF
j_call: TRBJ2-2; clone_size: -; v_call: TRBV4-3; d_call: -; cdr3_nt: TGCGCCAGCAGCCAAGAGATCGCCGGGGAGCTGTTTTTT; cdr3_aa: CASSQEIAGELFF
j_call: TRBJ2-3; clone_size: -; v_call: TRBV29-1; d_call: -; cdr3_nt: TGCAGCCTTGAGGGGGGGTCTAGCACAGATACGCAGTATTTT; cdr3_aa: CSLEGGSSTDTQYF
j_call: TRBJ1-1; clone_size: -; v_call: TRBV5-1; d_call: -; cdr3_nt: TGCGCCAGCAGCTTGGGTGGGGGACTGACTGAAGCTTTCTTT; cdr3_aa: CASSLGGGLTEAFF
j_call: TRBJ1-2; clone_size: -; v_call: TRBV4-1; d_call: -; cdr3_nt: TGCGCCAGCAGCCCACGGGCGGCTAACTATGGCTACACCTTC; cdr3_aa: CASSPRAANYGYTF
j_call: TRBJ1-1; clone_size: -; v_call: TRBV5-1; d_call: -; cdr3_nt: TGCGCCAGCAGCTCCCAGGGGATTTTAACTGAAGCTTTCTTT; cdr3_aa: CASSSQGILTEAFF
j_call: TRBJ1-2; clone_size: -; v_call: TRBV5-4; d_call: -; cdr3_nt: TGTGCCAGCAGCTTACAGGAACTAAGGGGAGGCTACACCTTC; cdr3_aa: CASSLQELRGGYTF
j_call: TRBJ2-3; clone_size: few; v_call: TRBV28; d_call: -; cdr3_nt: TGTGCCAGCAGTTTATGGGCAGATACGCAGTATTTT; cdr3_aa: CASSLWADTQYF
j_call: TRBJ2-3; clone_size: -; v_call: TRBV5-1; d_call: -; cdr3_nt: TGCGCCAGCAGCTTGGCCAAGAGTCCAGGGGCGGGAGATACGCAGTATTTT; cdr3_aa: CASSLAKSPGAGDTQYF
j_call: TRBJ1-2; clone_size: -; v_call: TRBV7-3; d_call: -; cdr3_nt: TGTGCCAGCAGCCTCTACCGGACCGGCTATGGCTACACCTTC; cdr3_aa: CASSLYRTGYGYTF
j_call: TRBJ2-1; clone_size: -; v_call: TRBV18; d_call: -; cdr3_nt: TGTGCCAGCTCACCCTCAACTAGTTTCTCGTACAATGAGCAGTTCTTC; cdr3_aa: CASSPSTSFSYNEQFF
j_call: TRBJ2-7; clone_size: -; v_call: TRBV5-4; d_call: -; cdr3_nt: TGTGCCAGCTCTTCCCAAGGGGTGTGGGACGAGCAGTACTTC; cdr3_aa: CASSSQGVWDEQYF
j_call: TRBJ2-7; clone_size: -; v_call: TRBV28; d_call: -; cdr3_nt: TGTGCCAGCAGTCCCCTCGCGGTGCTAGCGAGAGACTACGAGCAGTACTTC; cdr3_aa: CASSPLAVLARDYEQYF
j_call: TRBJ2-1; clone_size: few; v_call: TRBV4-2; d_call: TRBD2; cdr3_nt: TGTGCCAGCAGCCCGCGGACTAGCGGATACAATGAGCAGTTCTTC; cdr3_aa: CASSPRTSGYNEQFF
j_call: TRBJ2-7; clone_size: -; v_call: TRBV4-3; d_call: TRBD1; cdr3_nt: TGCGCCAGCAGCCAAGAGGCCAGGGGGCCGTACGAGCAGTACTTC; cdr3_aa: CASSQEARGPYEQYF
j_call: TRBJ1-5; clone_size: -; v_call: TRBV10-3; d_call: -; cdr3_nt: TGTGCCATCAGACCGGCGGGCGATAATCAGCCCCAGCATTTT; cdr3_aa: CAIRPAGDNQPQHF
j_call: TRBJ2-1; clone_size: once; v_call: TRBV11-3; d_call: -; cdr3_nt: TGTGCCAGCAGCTATAGGGACTCCTACAATGAGCAGTTCTTC; cdr3_aa: CASSYRDSYNEQFF
j_call: TRBJ2-7; clone_size: -; v_call: TRBV7-2; d_call: -; cdr3_nt: TGTGCCAGCAGCTTAGAAAGGACGGTGAACTCCTACGAGCAGTACTTC; cdr3_aa: CASSLERTVNSYEQYF
j_call: TRBJ1-1; clone_size: -; v_call: TRBV28; d_call: -; cdr3_nt: TGTGCCAGCAGTCGGGGACACTCAGGTGAAGCTTTCTTT; cdr3_aa: CASSRGHSGEAFF
j_call: TRBJ2-1; clone_size: once; v_call: TRBV4-2; d_call: TRBD2; cdr3_nt: TGTGCCAGCAGCCCACAGGCCCGCGCGGGAGGGTCAAATGAGCAGTTCTTC; cdr3_aa: CASSPQARAGGSNEQFF
j_call: TRBJ2-7; clone_size: -; v_call: TRBV19; d_call: -; cdr3_nt: TGTGCCAGTCCCGGGGAGCAGGGAGTAGGGAGGTTATCCTACGAGCAGTACTTC; cdr3_aa: CASPGEQGVGRLSYEQYF